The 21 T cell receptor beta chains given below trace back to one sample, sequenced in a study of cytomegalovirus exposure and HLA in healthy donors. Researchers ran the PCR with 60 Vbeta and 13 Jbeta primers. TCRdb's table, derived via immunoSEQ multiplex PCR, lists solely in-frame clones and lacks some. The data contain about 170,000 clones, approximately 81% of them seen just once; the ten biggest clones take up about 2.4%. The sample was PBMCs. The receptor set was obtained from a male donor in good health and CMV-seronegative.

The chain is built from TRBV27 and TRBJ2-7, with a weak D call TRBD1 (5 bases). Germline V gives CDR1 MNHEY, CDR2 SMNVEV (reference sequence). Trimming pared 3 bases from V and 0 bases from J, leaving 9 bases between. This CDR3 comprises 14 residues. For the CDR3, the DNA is TGTGCCAGCAGTTTCCTTGGGGCCTCCTACGAGCAGTACTTC. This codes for CASSFLGASYEQYF.

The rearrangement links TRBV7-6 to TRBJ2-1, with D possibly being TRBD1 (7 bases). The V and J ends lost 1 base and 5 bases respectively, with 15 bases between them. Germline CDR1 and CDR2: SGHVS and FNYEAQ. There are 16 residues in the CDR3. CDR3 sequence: CASSLVRDRSNNEQFF. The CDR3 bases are TGTGCCAGCAGCTTAGTGCGGGACAGATCGAACAATGAGCAGTTCTTC.

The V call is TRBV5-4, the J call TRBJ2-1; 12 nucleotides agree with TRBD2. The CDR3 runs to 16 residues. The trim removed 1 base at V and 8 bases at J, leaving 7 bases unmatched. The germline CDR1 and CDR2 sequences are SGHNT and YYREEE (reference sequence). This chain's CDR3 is CASSLSSSGGVYEQFF. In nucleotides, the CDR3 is TGTGCCAGCAGCTTGTCCTCTAGCGGGGGGGTTTATGAGCAGTTCTTC.

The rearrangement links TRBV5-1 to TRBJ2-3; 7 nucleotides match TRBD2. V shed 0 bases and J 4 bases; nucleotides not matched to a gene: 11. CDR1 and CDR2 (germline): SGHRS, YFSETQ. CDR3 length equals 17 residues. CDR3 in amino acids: CASSLVVGGSQSDTQYF. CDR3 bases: TGCGCCAGCAGCTTGGTTGTCGGCGGGAGTCAATCAGATACGCAGTATTTT.

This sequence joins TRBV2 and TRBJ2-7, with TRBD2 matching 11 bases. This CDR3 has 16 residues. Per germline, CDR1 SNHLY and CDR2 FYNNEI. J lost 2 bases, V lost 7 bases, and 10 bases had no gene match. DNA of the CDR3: TGTGCCAGCATCGGTTCAGGGACTAGCGGCACCTACGAGCAGTACTTC. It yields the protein CASIGSGTSGTYEQYF.

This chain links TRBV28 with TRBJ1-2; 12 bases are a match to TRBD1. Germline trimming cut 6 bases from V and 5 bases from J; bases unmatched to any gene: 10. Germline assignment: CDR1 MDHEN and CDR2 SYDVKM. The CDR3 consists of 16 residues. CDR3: CASRIRGQGARYGYTF. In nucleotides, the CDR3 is TGTGCCAGCAGAATCCGGGGACAGGGGGCGCGGTATGGCTACACCTTC.

Here the CDR3 reads CASSTGTGVYEQYF. Here the CDR3 DNA reads TGTGCCAGCAGCACCGGGACAGGGGTTTACGAGCAGTACTTC. V usage is TRBV6-5 and J usage is TRBJ2-7; 10 nucleotides align to TRBD1. Per germline, CDR1 MNHEY and CDR2 SVGAGI. This CDR3 comprises 14 residues. V dropped 6 bases and J dropped 4; count of bases not matched to a gene: 6.

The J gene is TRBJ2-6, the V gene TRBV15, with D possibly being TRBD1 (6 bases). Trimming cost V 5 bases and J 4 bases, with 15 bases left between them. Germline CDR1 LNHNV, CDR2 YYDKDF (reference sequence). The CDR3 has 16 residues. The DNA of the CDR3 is TGTGCCACCAGCGGTTACAGGGTGGCCGGGGCCAACGTCCTGACTTTC. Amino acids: CATSGYRVAGANVLTF.

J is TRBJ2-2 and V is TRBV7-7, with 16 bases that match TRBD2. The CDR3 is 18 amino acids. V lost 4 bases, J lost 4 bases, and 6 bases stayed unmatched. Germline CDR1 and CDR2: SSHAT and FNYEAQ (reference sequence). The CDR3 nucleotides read TGTGCCAGCAGCTCGGGACTAGCGGGGGGGCCGGGCACCGGGGAGCTGTTTTTT. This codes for CASSSGLAGGPGTGELFF.

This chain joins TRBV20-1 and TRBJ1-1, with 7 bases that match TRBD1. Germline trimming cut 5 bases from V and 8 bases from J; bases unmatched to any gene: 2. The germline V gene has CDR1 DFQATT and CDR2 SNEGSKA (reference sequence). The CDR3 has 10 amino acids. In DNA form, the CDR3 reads TGCAGTGCTGGGACAGCAGAAGCTTTCTTT. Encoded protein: CSAGTAEAFF.

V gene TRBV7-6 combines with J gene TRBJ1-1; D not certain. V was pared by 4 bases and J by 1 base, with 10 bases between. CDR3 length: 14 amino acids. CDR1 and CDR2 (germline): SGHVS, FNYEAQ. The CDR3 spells CASSWSAQNTEAFF. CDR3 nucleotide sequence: TGTGCCAGCAGCTGGAGCGCGCAGAACACTGAAGCTTTCTTT.

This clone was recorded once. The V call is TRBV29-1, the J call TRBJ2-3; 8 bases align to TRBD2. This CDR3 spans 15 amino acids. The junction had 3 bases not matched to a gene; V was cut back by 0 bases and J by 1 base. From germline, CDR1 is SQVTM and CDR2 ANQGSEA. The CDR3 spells CSVEERGARTDTQYF. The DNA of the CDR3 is TGCAGCGTTGAAGAGCGGGGGGCACGCACAGATACGCAGTATTTT.

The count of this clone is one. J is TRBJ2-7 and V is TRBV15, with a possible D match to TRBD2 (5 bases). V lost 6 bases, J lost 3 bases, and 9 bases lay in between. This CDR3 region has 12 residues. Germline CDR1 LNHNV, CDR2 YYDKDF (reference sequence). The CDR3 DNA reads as TGTGCCACCAGGGACGGGGACTACGAGCAGTACTTC. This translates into CATRDGDYEQYF.

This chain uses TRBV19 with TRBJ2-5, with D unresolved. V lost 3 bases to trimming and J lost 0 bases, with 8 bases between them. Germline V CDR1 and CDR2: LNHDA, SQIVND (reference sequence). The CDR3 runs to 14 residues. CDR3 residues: CASSIGRYQETQYF. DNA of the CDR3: TGTGCCAGTAGTATCGGCAGGTACCAAGAGACCCAGTACTTC. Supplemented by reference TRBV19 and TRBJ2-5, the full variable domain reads DGGITQSPKYLFRKEGQNVTLSCEQNLNHDAMYWYRQDPGQGLRLIYYSQIVNDFQKGDIAEGYSVSREKKESFPLTVTSAQKNPTAFYLCASSIGRYQETQYFGPGTRLLVL.

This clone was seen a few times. CDR3 protein: CASSSGLGSYEQYF. The CDR3 DNA reads TGTGCCAGCAGTTCAGGTCTGGGCTCCTACGAGCAGTACTTC. The rearrangement uses TRBV6-5 and TRBJ2-7; no firm D call. Trimming left V 4 bases short and J 0 bases short, with 10 bases between. Germline-derived CDR1 and CDR2 are MNHEY and SVGAGI. The CDR3 spans 14 residues.

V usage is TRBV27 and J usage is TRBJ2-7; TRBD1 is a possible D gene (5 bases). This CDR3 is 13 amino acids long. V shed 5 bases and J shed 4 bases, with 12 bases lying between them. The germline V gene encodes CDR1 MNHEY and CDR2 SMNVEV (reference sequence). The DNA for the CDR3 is TGTGCCAGCAGTCTCAGGGCTCGGTACGAGCAGTACTTC. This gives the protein CASSLRARYEQYF.

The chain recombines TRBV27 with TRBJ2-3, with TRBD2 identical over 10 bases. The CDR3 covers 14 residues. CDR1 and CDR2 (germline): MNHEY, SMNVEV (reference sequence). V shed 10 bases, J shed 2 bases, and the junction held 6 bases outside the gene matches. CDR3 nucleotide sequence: TGTGCCATCAAGCGGGGGGGACACACAGATACGCAGTATTTT. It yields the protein CAIKRGGHTDTQYF.

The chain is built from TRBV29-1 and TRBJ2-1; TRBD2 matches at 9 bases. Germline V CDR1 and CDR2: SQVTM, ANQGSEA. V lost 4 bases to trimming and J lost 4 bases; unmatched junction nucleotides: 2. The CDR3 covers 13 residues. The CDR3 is CSVATSGYNEQFF. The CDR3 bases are TGCAGCGTTGCGACTAGCGGATACAATGAGCAGTTCTTC.

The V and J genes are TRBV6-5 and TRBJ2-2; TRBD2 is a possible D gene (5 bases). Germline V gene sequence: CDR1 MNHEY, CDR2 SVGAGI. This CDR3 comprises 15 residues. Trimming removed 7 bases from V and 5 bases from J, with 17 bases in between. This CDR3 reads CASTLLAGGTGELFF. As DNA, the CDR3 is TGTGCCAGCACCCTTCTGGCGGGTGGGACCGGGGAGCTGTTTTTT.

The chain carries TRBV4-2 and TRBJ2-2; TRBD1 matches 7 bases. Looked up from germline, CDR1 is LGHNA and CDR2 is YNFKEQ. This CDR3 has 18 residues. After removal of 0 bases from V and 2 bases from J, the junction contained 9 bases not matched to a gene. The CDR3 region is CASSQDAPGGLNTGELFF. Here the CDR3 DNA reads TGTGCCAGCAGCCAAGACGCTCCAGGGGGATTAAACACCGGGGAGCTGTTTTTT.

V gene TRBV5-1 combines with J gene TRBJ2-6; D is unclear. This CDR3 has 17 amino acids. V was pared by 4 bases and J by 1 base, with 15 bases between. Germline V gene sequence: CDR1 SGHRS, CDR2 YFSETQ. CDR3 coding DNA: TGCGCCAGCAGCATTGATCTCCCAACATCTGGGGCCAACGTCCTGACTTTC. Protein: CASSIDLPTSGANVLTF.